These T cell receptor beta chains were read from a single sample in a study of blood T cell repertoires in COVID-19. This table comes from immunoSEQ multiplex PCR, and its TCRdb copy is limited to in-frame clones, with some not included. The data contain about 300,000 clones, about nine tenths of them singletons. Sequencing was performed on PBMCs or T cells enriched from blood (not recorded which). All receptors come from a woman between 18 and 30 years old who had recovered from COVID-19. The CDR3 runs from the conserved cysteine through the conserved F or W.

CDR3 protein: CASSQYRAGANVLTF; V gene: TRBV16; J gene: TRBJ2-6
CDR3 protein: CASGLVRPPGQQPGPQHF; V gene: TRBV12-5; J gene: TRBJ1-5
CDR3 protein: CASSAIAGSYNEQFF; V gene: TRBV19; J gene: TRBJ2-1
CDR3 protein: CASQAEHMNTEAFF; V gene: TRBV6-1; J gene: TRBJ1-1
CDR3 protein: CASSRGDSAYNEQFF; V gene: TRBV5-4; J gene: TRBJ2-1
CDR3 protein: CASSYRRTVDPEAFF; V gene: TRBV6-5; J gene: TRBJ1-1
CDR3 protein: CARGKAAHSYEQYF; V gene: TRBV21-1; J gene: TRBJ2-7
CDR3 protein: CASTVSRQQGSPQHF; V gene: TRBV19; J gene: TRBJ1-5
CDR3 protein: CASSLAIGADTEAFF; V gene: TRBV7-9; J gene: TRBJ1-1
CDR3 protein: CASTAGLAGVHEQFF; V gene: TRBV6-5; J gene: TRBJ2-1
CDR3 protein: CASSQVVETQYF; V gene: TRBV3-1/TRBV3-2; J gene: TRBJ2-5
CDR3 protein: CASSQVEGAPHNYGYTF; V gene: TRBV4-1; J gene: TRBJ1-2
CDR3 protein: CASLDGGALSQFF; V gene: TRBV19; J gene: TRBJ2-1
CDR3 protein: CASSLADRNTEAFF; V gene: TRBV5-1; J gene: TRBJ1-1
CDR3 protein: CASSIDFSETQYF; V gene: TRBV19; J gene: TRBJ2-5
CDR3 protein: CASSQDQGSANYGYTF; V gene: TRBV3-1/TRBV3-2; J gene: TRBJ1-2
CDR3 protein: CASRGPQGSRQPQHF; V gene: TRBV2; J gene: TRBJ1-5